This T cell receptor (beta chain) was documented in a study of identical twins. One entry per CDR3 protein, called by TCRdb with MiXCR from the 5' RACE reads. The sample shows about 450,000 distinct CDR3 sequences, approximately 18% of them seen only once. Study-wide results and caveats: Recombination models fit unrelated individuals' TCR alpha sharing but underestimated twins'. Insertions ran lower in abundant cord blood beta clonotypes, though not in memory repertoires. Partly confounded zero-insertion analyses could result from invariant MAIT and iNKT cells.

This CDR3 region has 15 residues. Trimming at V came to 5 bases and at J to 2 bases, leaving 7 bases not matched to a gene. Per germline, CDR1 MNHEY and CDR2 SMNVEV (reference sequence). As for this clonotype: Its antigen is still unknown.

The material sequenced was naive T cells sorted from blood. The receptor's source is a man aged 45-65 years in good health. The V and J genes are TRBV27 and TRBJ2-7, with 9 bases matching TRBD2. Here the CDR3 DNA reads TGTGCCAGCAGTCGACTAGCGGAAACCGCCTACGAGCAGTACTTC. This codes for CASSRLAETAYEQYF.